One TCR beta chain is described in this entry. The target antigen is unknown. This specimen comes from a study of T cells in localized non-small cell lung cancer. Notes on the study in general: Clonality peaked in uninvolved adjacent lung rather than tumor. Sequencing covered just one tumor region, so heterogeneity cannot be ruled out.

Assay: immunoSEQ multiplex PCR; the TCRdb copy retains only in-frame clones and omits some. The top ten clones hold 7.8% of a sample with about 41,000 clones, roughly 83% of them seen once. V was pared by 6 bases and J by 0 bases, with 15 bases between. The CDR3 totals 16 residues. Germline CDR1 reads MNHEY; CDR2 reads SVGAGI. The chain has TRBV6-5 and TRBJ2-1; D is possibly TRBD2 (6 bases). This receptor was obtained from a man between 40 and 69 years old with stage II lung adenocarcinoma. The specimen comprised PBMCs, sampled before any cancer treatment. The CDR3 DNA is TGTGCCAGCAGATACGGGACTGACAGCTCCTACAATGAGCAGTTCTTC. It encodes CASRYGTDSSYNEQFF.